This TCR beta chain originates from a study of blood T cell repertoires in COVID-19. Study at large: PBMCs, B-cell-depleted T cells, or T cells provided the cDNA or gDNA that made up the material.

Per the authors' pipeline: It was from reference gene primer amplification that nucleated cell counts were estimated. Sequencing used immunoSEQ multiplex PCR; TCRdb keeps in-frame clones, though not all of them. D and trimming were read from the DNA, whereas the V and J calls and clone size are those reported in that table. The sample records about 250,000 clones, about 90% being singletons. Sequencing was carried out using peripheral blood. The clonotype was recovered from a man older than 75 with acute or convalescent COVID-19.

The CDR3: CASSLRPDRGQNTGELFF. CDR3 DNA sequence: TGTGCCAGCAGCCTTAGACCCGACAGGGGGCAAAACACCGGGGAGCTGTTTTTT. This chain connects TRBV5-5 to TRBJ2-2; TRBD1 matches 10 bases. The V segment lost 4 bases and the J segment 2 bases; nucleotides outside the gene matches: 11. The germline V gene has CDR1 SGHKS and CDR2 YYEKEE (reference sequence). The CDR3 totals 18 residues.